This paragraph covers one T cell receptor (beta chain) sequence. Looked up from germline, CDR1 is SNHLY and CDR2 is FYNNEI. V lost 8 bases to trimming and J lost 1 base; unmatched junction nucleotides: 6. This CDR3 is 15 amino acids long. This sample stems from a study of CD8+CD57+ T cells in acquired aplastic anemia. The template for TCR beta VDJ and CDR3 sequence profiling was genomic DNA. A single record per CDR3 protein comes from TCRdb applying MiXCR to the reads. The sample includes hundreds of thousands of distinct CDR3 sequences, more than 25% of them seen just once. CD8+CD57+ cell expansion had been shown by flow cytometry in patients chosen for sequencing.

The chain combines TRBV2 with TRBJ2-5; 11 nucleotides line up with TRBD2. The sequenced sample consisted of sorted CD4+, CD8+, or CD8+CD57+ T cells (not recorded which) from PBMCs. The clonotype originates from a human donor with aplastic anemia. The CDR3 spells CASSLAGGLQETQYF. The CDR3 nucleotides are TGTGCCAGCTCCCTAGCGGGGGGCCTCCAAGAGACCCAGTACTTC.